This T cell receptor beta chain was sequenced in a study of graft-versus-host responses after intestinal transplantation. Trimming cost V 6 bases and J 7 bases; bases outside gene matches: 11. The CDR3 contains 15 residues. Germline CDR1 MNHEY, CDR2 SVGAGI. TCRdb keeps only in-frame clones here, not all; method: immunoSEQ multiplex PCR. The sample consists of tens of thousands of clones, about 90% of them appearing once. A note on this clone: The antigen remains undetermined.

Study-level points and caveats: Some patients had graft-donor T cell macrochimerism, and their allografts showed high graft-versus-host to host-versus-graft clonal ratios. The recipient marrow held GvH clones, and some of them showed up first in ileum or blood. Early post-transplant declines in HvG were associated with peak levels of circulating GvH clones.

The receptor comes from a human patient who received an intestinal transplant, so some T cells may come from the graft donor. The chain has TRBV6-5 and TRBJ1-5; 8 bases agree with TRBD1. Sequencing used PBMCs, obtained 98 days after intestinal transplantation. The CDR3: CASRKDRAQGQPQHF. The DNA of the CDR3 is TGTGCCAGCAGAAAGGACAGGGCCCAGGGACAGCCCCAGCATTTT.